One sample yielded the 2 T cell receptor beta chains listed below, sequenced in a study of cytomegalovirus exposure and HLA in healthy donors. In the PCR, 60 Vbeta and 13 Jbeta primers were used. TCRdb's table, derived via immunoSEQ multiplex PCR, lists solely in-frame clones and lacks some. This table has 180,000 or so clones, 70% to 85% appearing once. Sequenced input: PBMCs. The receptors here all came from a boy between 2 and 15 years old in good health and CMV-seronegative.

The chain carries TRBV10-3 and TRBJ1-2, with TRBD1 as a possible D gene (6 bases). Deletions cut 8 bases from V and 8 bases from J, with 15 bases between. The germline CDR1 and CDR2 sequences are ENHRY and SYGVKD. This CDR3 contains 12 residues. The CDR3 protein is CAIHSTGQGYTF. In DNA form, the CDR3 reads TGTGCCATCCACAGTACAGGGCAGGGCTACACCTTC.

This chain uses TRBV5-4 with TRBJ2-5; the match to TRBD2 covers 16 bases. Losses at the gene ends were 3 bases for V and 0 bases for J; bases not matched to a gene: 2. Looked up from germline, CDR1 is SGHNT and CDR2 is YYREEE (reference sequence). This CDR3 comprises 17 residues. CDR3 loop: CASSWGLAGGYQETQYF. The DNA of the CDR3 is TGTGCCAGCAGCTGGGGACTAGCGGGGGGGTACCAAGAGACCCAGTACTTC.